This TCR beta chain came from a study of T cell responses to AZD1222 COVID-19 vaccine. Overall study results and limits: Baseline seropositivity characterized only a handful of AZD1222 recipients. Donors were mostly white British, more females; clonal diversity possibly underestimated.

Profiling relied on immunoSEQ multiplex PCR, and the TCRdb table lists in-frame clones only, not all of them. Of fewer than 100,000 clones listed, about 88% are singletons. In the case of this clone: Its target is unknown.

Germline V CDR1 and CDR2: LNHDA, SQIVND (reference sequence). The CDR3 sequence is 16 residues long. V dropped 5 bases and J dropped 4; count of bases not matched to a gene: 10. This TCR derives from an adult in good health. The chain employs TRBV19 and TRBJ1-2; 10 bases line up with TRBD1. The sequences come from peripheral blood, collected on day 0 of AZD1222 vaccination. CDR3 DNA sequence: TGTGCCAGTAGTCCAACCGGGACAGGGGACATCTATGGCTACACCTTC. Encoded protein: CASSPTGTGDIYGYTF.